Below, one TCR beta chain is given with its context. What this receptor recognizes is not known. No clone much larger than this one lies a single base away; base qualities are absent. TCRbeta CDR3 regions were amplified from genomic DNA using the immunoSEQ Assay, a bias-controlled multiplex PCR. The authors' analysis ran thus. Within the assay, amplification of reference gene primers was used to estimate how many nucleated cells each sample contained. To quantify the absolute abundance of each unique TCRbeta CDR3 rearrangement, sequence reads were collapsed and filtered. For each sample, productive Simpson clonality was calculated as the square root of Simpson's diversity index over productive rearrangements. Drawn from immuneACCESS, this table holds only the in-frame rearrangements with V and J called that TCRdb kept. Clones are partly lost; checked studies trace under half to an unresolved V gene and leave the rest unexplained. V and J calls and clone size are copied from that table; D and trimming were computed from the DNA. A total of roughly 260,000 clones appear in this sample, about 87% of them only once. 2.5% to 3% of the sample belongs to the ten largest clones.

Participants in the prospective study were aged roughly 18 to 100 years, lived in approximately 26 United States geographic areas, and enrolled through a virtual design. To assign participants to cohorts, the prospective study relied on clinical history that participants themselves reported in a screening survey and a study questionnaire. In the prospective study, whole blood, serum and a nasopharyngeal or oropharyngeal swab were collected from each participant by mobile phlebotomists. Prospective study participants could optionally give additional blood draws and questionnaires over an approximately two-month period. Blood samples from the prospective study were shipped frozen or at room temperature prior to DNA extraction. This sample stems from a study of blood T cell repertoires in COVID-19 (dated by TCRdb to 2018 to 2021). Describing the broader study: Samples from collaborators originated in the United States, Italy and Spain and spanned both the acute and convalescent phases of COVID-19. The material from the prospective study consisted of cDNA or gDNA derived from T cells, B-cell-depleted T cells, or PBMCs. Subjects who had been exposed to COVID-19, were actively infected with it, or had recovered from it provided the deeply sampled blood TCRbeta repertoires that made up the dataset. The repertoires were released in a freely available public database intended as a resource for research on the immune response to SARS-CoV-2. Samples came from the ongoing ImmuneRACE study (first 160 participants) plus 1,254 subjects from 6 global collaborators. The sample metadata nearly always contained a de-identified subject ID, COVID-19 status, age in years and sex. Where HLA class I and class II types were available, the types were taken from metadata supplied by the sample provider, not from assay-based typing.

Findings and caveats that apply to the study as a whole: The quantity of clinical and demographic metadata differed by source and by participant and was supplied without curation.

The clonotype originates from a woman in her twenties or thirties with acute COVID-19. The sequenced sample was PBMCs or T cells enriched from blood (not recorded which).

The base sequence is TGTGCCAGCAGTGAATCTAACCCCCCTGAAGCTTTCTTT. It specifies CASSESNPPEAFF. The chain is made from TRBV6-1 and TRBJ1-1; the D gene assignment is ambiguous. The germline V gene encodes CDR1 MNHNS and CDR2 SASEGT. The V and J ends are trimmed by 2 bases and 6 bases, leaving 10 bases between them. Taken from cysteine to phenylalanine, the CDR3 has 13 residues. Only the CDR3 region is kept as DNA, spanning 39 bases read in frame from base 1.